The source of this T cell receptor (beta chain) is a study of shared clonotypes between healthy human individuals. On this clone: The antigen remains unidentified.

Extraction of genomic DNA in unsorted samples used approximately 94 million PBMCs. General observations from the study: Donor scarcity curtailed the genetic and exposure-history diversity represented herein.

Sequencing on ten immunoSEQ deep assay plates was performed for unsorted PBMC DNA. The assay was immunoSEQ multiplex PCR, and TCRdb's table has in-frame clones only and misses some. Counted here are roughly 450,000 clones, about four fifths occurring once; the ten biggest clones make up approximately 13%. Trimming cost V 1 base and J 3 bases, with 10 bases left between them. This CDR3 has 14 amino acids. Germline V gene sequence: CDR1 SGHTA, CDR2 FQGNSA. The chain combines TRBV7-2 with TRBJ2-7; D might be TRBD1 (5 bases). This sequence originates from a woman in her thirties or forties in good health. Some clones in this sample may be carry-over from other donors' samples. Sequencing input: PBMCs. As DNA, the CDR3 is TGTGCCAGCAGCTTAGAACTACAGGTCTACGAGCAGTACTTC. This gives the protein CASSLELQVYEQYF.